Listed below are T cell receptor beta chains from one sample, sequenced in a study of PD-1 blockade in classical Hodgkin lymphoma. Some clones are missing from TCRdb's copy, which holds only in-frame ones; the method was immunoSEQ multiplex PCR. The data contain about 86,000 clones, about 91% of them singletons. Sequenced material: peripheral blood mononuclear cells (PBMCs), taken before the second cycle of nivolumab. The receptor source for this set is a human donor with classical Hodgkin lymphoma. The CDR3 runs from the conserved cysteine through the conserved F or W. Fields, in order: D gene, clone size, J gene, V gene, CDR3 protein, CDR3 DNA. A D gene is named only where the DNA matches it firmly. Size is omitted from some rows. Given values are once, few, many or a class for expanded clones.

>NA|NA|TRBJ2-2|TRBV6-1
CASSEAGGFAGELFF
TGTGCCAGCAGTGAAGCTGGAGGATTTGCCGGGGAGCTGTTTTTT
>NA|NA|TRBJ2-1|TRBV27
CASSWGGLVPNEQFF
TGTGCCAGCAGTTGGGGCGGTCTAGTGCCCAATGAGCAGTTCTTC
>TRBD2|NA|TRBJ2-7|TRBV5-8
CASRASGDSYEQYF
TGTGCCAGCAGAGCTAGCGGGGACTCCTACGAGCAGTACTTC
>TRBD1|once|TRBJ2-5|TRBV10-2
CASTGGNQETQYF
TGCGCCAGCACAGGGGGAAACCAAGAGACCCAGTACTTC
>TRBD1|NA|TRBJ2-7|TRBV5-1
CASSSGQGAYEQYF
TGCGCCAGCAGCTCCGGACAGGGTGCCTACGAGCAGTACTTC
>NA|NA|TRBJ2-4|TRBV5-5
CASSYSGGANIQYF
TGTGCCAGCAGCTACTCGGGGGGCGCGAACATTCAGTACTTC
>NA|NA|TRBJ1-5|TRBV28
CASSPQKDWYFNQPQHF
TGTGCCAGCAGCCCCCAGAAGGACTGGTACTTCAATCAGCCCCAGCATTTT
>TRBD2|NA|TRBJ2-7|TRBV19
CASGEGREQYF
TGTGCCAGTGGGGAGGGCCGCGAGCAGTACTTC
>NA|NA|TRBJ1-5|TRBV18
CASSPLAGQYPQPQHF
TGTGCCAGCTCACCATTAGCAGGGCAGTATCCTCAGCCCCAGCATTTT
>TRBD1|NA|TRBJ2-7|TRBV7-8
CASSLGEPDRGLYEQYF
TGTGCCAGCAGCTTAGGGGAACCGGACAGGGGGCTTTACGAGCAGTACTTC
>TRBD2|NA|TRBJ2-5|TRBV5-4
CASSPLGLAGGQETQYF
TGTGCCAGCAGCCCCTTGGGACTAGCGGGAGGGCAGGAGACCCAGTACTTC
>NA|NA|TRBJ2-2|TRBV11-2
CASRGGELFF
TGTGCCAGCCGCGGTGGGGAGCTGTTTTTT
>TRBD2|NA|TRBJ2-7|TRBV29-1
CSVEGLAGHYEQYF
TGCAGCGTTGAGGGACTAGCGGGACACTACGAGCAGTACTTC
>NA|NA|TRBJ2-7|TRBV18
CASSPPSHYEQYF
TGTGCCAGCTCACCCCCGAGTCACTACGAGCAGTACTTC
>NA|NA|TRBJ2-1|TRBV28
CASSPRTGTYNEQFF
TGTGCCAGCAGTCCGCGAACAGGGACTTACAATGAGCAGTTCTTC
>NA|NA|TRBJ2-7|TRBV27
CASSPDRDAYEQYF
TGTGCCAGCTCTCCTGACAGAGATGCCTACGAGCAGTACTTC
>NA|NA|TRBJ1-5|TRBV29-1
CSVSDASNQPQHF
TGCAGCGTTTCGGACGCTAGCAATCAGCCCCAGCATTTT